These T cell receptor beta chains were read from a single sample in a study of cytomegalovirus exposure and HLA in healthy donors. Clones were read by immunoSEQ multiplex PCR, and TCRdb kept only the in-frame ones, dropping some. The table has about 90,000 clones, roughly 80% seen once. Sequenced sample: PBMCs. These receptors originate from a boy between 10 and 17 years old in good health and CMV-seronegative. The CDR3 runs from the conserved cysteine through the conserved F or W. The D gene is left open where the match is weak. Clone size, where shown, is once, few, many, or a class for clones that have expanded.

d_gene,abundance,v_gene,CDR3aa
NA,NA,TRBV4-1,CASSQEDFSNQPQHF
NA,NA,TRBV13,CASSLVAGGNNEQFF
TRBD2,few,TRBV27,CASSPLGLEKQYF
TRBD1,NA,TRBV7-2,CASSLDWDRGTFF
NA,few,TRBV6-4,CASSDEGGTEAFF
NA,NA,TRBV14,CASSQAWRSTDTQYF
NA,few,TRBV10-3,CAISAEARTQYF
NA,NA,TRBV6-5,CASRRSSGPYEQYF
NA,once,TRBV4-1,CASSQVRSPGNTIYF
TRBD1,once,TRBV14,CASSLAGTGYPEAFF
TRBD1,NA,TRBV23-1,CASSRRDRDPEAFF
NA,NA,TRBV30,CAWSVGSTEQFF
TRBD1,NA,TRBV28,CASTPDRGEQYF
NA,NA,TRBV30,CAWSAVNEQYF
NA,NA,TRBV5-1,CASSVAAGELFF
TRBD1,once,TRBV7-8,CASSFPGTGVYGYTF
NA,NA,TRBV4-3,CASSQDKSGSNQPQHF
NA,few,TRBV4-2,CASSQELVSGANVLTF
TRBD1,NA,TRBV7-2,CASSPWTGSTDYGYTF
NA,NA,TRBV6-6,CASSYSGHLSQRAFF
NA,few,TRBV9,CASSVGGSAFDEQYF
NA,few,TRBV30,CAWSVGFQETQYF
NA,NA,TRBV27,CATADSFHQPQHF
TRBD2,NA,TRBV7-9,CASSLFGGVSYEQYF
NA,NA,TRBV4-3,CASSQDFAGGTEAFF
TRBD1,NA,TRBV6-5,CASRYTGGRDEKLFF
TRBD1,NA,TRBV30,CAWEGQGAYEQYF
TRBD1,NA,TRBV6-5,CASTRTGGPGNTIYF
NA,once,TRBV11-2,CASSFTPSYNSPLHF
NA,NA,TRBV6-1,CASSDLGEYQPQHF
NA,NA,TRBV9,CASSPGGANEKLFF
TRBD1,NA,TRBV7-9,CASSLALQGEQFF
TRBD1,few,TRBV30,CAWGQGRRTEAFF
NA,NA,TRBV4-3,CASSQDRDGVGEKLFF
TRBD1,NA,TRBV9,CASSGTTTGGYGYTF
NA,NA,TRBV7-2,CASSEPSREDEQYF
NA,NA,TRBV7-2,CASSLRTAYNEQFF
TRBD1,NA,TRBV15,CATSRGTGGLGYTF
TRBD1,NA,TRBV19,CASGTGVMNTEAFF
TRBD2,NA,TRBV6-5,CASSYAGDSYEQYF
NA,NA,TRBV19,CASSGYGYGNEQFF
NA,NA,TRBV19,CASSMFLQPQHF
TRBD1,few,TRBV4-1,CASSQQDRGPEAFF
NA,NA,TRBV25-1,CASSRTDYNADIQYF
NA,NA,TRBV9,CASSEPPRDTQYF
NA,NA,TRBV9,CASSLQGQGTGELFF
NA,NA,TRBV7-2,CASTLGGNQPQHF
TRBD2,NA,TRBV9,CASSAPQDGGVNTQYF
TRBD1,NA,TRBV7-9,CASRSGTGRNWAEAFF